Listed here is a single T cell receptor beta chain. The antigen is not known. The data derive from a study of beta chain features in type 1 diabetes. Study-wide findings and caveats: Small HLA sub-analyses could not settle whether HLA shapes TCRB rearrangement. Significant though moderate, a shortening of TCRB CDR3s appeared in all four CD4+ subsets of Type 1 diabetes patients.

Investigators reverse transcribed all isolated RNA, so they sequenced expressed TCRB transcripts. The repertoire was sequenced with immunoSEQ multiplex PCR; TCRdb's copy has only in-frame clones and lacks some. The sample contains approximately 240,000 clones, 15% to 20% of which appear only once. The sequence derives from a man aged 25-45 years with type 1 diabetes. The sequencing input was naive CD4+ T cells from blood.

Here the CDR3 DNA reads TGTGCCAGCAGGGACAGGGTCTATGGCTACACCTTC. This sequence encodes CASRDRVYGYTF. The chain recombines TRBV6-5 with TRBJ1-2, with TRBD1 identical over 8 bases. After removal of 6 bases from V and 4 bases from J, the junction contained 1 base not matched to a gene. The CDR3 contains 12 residues. In germline, CDR1 is MNHEY, CDR2 SVGAGI.